Below, 10 T cell receptor beta chains from the same sample are listed, as sequenced in a study of T-cell reconstitution after alpha-beta-depleted transplantation in children (dated by TCRdb to about 2016). Per the publication, the treatment or condition label means: allogeneic hematopoietic cell transplantation with graft depleted of TCRalphabeta T cells and CD19 B cells. Receptor amplification or capture employed PCR. Sequenced on an Illumina HiSeq 2500. To normalize quantification of the TCRbeta repertoire, the TCR libraries were built with molecular barcoding that relied on unique molecular identifiers. The raw public reads went through TCRdb reprocessing: fastp at Q25, MiXCR clone calling, in-frame beta chains kept. For every CDR3 protein sequence, its rows merge into one entry that carries the most common genes and DNA. Here the sample has hundreds of thousands of distinct CDR3 sequences; over 10% occur a single time. The ten largest clones capture around 2% of the sample.

The starting material was PBMCs, mostly from graft donor cells, obtained 360 days after TCRalphabeta/CD19-depleted stem cell transplant. The receptors here all came from a male patient aged 5 to 17 who had a stem cell transplant for acute myeloid leukemia, so the T cells may come from the graft donor.

This clonotype appeared a few times. The chain links TRBV4-3 to TRBJ2-7, with TRBD2 matching 12 bases. This CDR3 comprises 15 residues. CDR1 and CDR2 (germline): LGHNA, YSLEER. Unmatched junction bases numbered 1, after V lost 0 bases and J lost 4 bases. The CDR3 DNA sequence: TGCGCCAGCAGCCAAGATACTAGCGGGAGGTACGAGCAGTACTTC. Translated: CASSQDTSGRYEQYF.

This clonotype was observed a handful of times. The gene calls are TRBV15 and TRBJ2-5, with D maybe TRBD2 (6 bases). V was pared by 5 bases and J by 7 bases, with 11 bases between. CDR3 size: 12 residues. CDR1 LNHNV and CDR2 YYDKDF come from the germline V gene (reference sequence). CDR3: CATSGVGGTQYF. CDR3 coding DNA: TGTGCCACCAGCGGGGTGGGAGGGACCCAGTACTTC.

This clonotype was detected many times. V usage is TRBV20-1 and J usage is TRBJ2-1, with D unresolved. The CDR3 loop spans 15 amino acids. Germline V CDR1 and CDR2: DFQATT, SNEGSKA (reference sequence). With 0 bases removed from V and 0 bases from J, the gap between germline ends came to 9 bases. This CDR3 is CSARDGELSYNEQFF. CDR3 sequence (DNA): TGCAGTGCTAGAGATGGAGAGCTCTCCTACAATGAGCAGTTCTTC.

This clonotype appeared many times. The J gene is TRBJ2-3, the V gene TRBV7-6; no reliable D call. This CDR3 spans 15 amino acids. V lost 1 base and J 2 bases, leaving 10 bases between the germline ends. CDR1 and CDR2 from the germline V gene are SGHVS and FNYEAQ. The CDR3 loop is CASSLGAFATDTQYF. The CDR3 DNA is TGTGCCAGCAGCTTAGGGGCCTTCGCCACAGATACGCAGTATTTT.

Comments on this clonotype: A much larger clone lies a single base off, so this may be a read error. CDR3 DNA: TGTGCCAGCAATGACAAGGGCCCGAATCAGCCCCAGCGTTTT. Its protein is CASNDKGPNQPQRF. The rearrangement links TRBV12-3 or TRBV12-4 to TRBJ1-5; D gene uncertain. This CDR3 has 14 residues.

This clonotype has at least ten counts. At one of its ends the junction is not consistent with the germline gene, which may arise from a read error. The rearrangement joins TRBV4-3 to TRBJ2-7; 8 bases are a match to TRBD1. This CDR3 region has 14 residues. CDR1 LGHNA and CDR2 YSLEER come from the germline V gene. As DNA, the CDR3 is TGTGCCAGCAGCCAGGACAGGGTTTCCTACGAGCAGTACTTC. It specifies CASSQDRVSYEQYF.

In this sample, this clonotype turned up many times. V is TRBV29-1 and J is TRBJ2-5, with unresolved D. Looked up from germline, CDR1 is SQVTM and CDR2 is ANQGSEA. V lost 3 bases to trimming and J lost 7 bases, with 18 bases between them. The CDR3 has 14 residues. In DNA, the CDR3 is TGCAGCGTTGAGAAGGTGGGAAGAGTGTGGACCCAGTACTTC. It translates to CSVEKVGRVWTQYF.

There are a few counts of this clonotype. The genes are TRBV20-1 and TRBJ2-5, with D maybe TRBD2 (5 bases). V was cut by 3 bases and J by 2 bases, with 13 bases left in between. The germline gives CDR1 DFQATT, CDR2 SNEGSKA (reference sequence). This CDR3 spans 14 amino acids. CDR3 sequence reads: CSASRAEEQETQYF. Here the CDR3 DNA reads TGCAGTGCTAGCCGAGCGGAGGAACAAGAGACCCAGTACTTC.

In its sample, this clonotype was seen a few times. The J gene is TRBJ2-6, the V gene TRBV29-1; tentative D call: TRBD1 (5 bases). The V and J ends lost 6 bases and 2 bases respectively, with 14 bases between them. From germline, CDR1 is SQVTM and CDR2 ANQGSEA. CDR3 length: 15 amino acids. The CDR3 nucleotides read TGCAGCGTGACGACAGCCTCCACTGGGGCCAACGTCCTGACTTTC. Amino acid sequence: CSVTTASTGANVLTF. Complete variable domain (other parts from reference TRBV29-1 and TRBJ2-6): SAVISQKPSRDICQRGTSLTIQCQVDSQVTMMFWYRQQPGQSLTLIATANQGSEATYESGFVIDKFPISRPNLTFSTLTVSNMSPEDSSIYLCSVTTASTGANVLTFGAGSRLTVL.

This clonotype occurred a few times. The chain employs TRBV7-3 and TRBJ1-1; tentatively, D is TRBD1 (5 bases). CDR3 length: 13 amino acids. Trimming left V 6 bases short and J 1 base short, with 9 bases between. CDR1 SGHTA and CDR2 FQGTGA come from the germline V gene. This chain's CDR3 is CASSTQANTEAFF. CDR3 DNA sequence: TGTGCCAGCAGTACACAGGCGAACACTGAAGCTTTCTTT.